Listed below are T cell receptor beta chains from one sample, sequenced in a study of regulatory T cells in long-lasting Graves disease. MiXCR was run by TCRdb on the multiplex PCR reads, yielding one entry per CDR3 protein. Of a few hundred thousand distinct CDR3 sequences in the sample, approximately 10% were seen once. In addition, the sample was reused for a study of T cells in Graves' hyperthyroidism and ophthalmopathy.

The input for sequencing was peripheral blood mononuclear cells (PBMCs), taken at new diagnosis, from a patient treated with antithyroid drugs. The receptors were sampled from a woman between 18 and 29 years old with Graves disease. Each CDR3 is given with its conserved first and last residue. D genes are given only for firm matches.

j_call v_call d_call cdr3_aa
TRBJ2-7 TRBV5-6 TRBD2 CASRRTSDDEQYF
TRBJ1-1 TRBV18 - CASSPGTLGTEAFF
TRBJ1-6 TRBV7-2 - CASSLSSNNSPLHF
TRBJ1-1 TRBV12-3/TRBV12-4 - CASSFGGAEAFF
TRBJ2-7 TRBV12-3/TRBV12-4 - CASSFARVTYEQYF
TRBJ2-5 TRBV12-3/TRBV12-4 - CASSLEVVETQYF
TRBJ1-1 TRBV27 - CASSFGVWGTEAFF
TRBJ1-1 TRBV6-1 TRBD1 CASSTTGVSVTEAFF
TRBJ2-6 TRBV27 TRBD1 CASSPGTGLSGANVLTF
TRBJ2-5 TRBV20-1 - CSAPPRGTTGTQYF
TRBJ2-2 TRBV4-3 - CASSQLARNTGELFF
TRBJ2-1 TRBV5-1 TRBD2 CASSFGLAVYEQFF
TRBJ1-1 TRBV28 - CASSEFRMGGTEAFF
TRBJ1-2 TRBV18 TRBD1 CASSPLGQGGYTF
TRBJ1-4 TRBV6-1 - CASSPDHTGKLFF
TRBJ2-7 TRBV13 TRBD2 CASSFGRGLAEGEQYF
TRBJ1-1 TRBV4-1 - CASSDHRRMNTEAFF
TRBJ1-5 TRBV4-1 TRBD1 CASSQGISRGLRNQPQHF